A selection of T cell receptor beta chains follows, all from one sample in a study of beta chain features in type 1 diabetes. Clones were sequenced by immunoSEQ multiplex PCR, and TCRdb holds only the in-frame ones, with some missing. This table holds approximately 150,000 clones, less than 11% found once. Sequencing was done on a sample of naive CD4+ T cells from blood. The receptors were gathered from a man aged 18 to 35 in good health. Both conserved end residues are trimmed from each CDR3. The order of the fields is V gene, D gene, J gene, CDR3 protein. D genes are given only for firm matches.

TRBV5-1	TRBD1	TRBJ2-7	ASSSGTEPYEQY
TRBV4-1	NA	TRBJ2-4	ASSHITNLAKNIQY
TRBV6-1	NA	TRBJ2-2	ASSESRTGELF
TRBV5-1	TRBD1	TRBJ1-5	ASSLAGQGNQPQH
TRBV7-3	TRBD2	TRBJ2-5	ASSLASGGQETQY
TRBV30	NA	TRBJ2-2	AWSVQGRTGELF
TRBV4-1	NA	TRBJ1-2	ASSHPGWGDGYT
TRBV5-1	TRBD1	TRBJ2-7	ASQTGTGGKEQY
TRBV5-1	NA	TRBJ1-6	ASSLAGGAYSPLH
TRBV4-3	TRBD1	TRBJ1-4	ASRRQGSTNEKLF
TRBV5-1	TRBD1	TRBJ2-5	ATSLRGPEVETQY
TRBV4-3	NA	TRBJ2-7	ASSPTEAGEQY
TRBV6-1	NA	TRBJ2-5	ASCKRTQETQY
TRBV9	NA	TRBJ1-4	ASSVRGGNEKLF
TRBV7-9	TRBD1	TRBJ2-7	ASSSLRDREYEQY
TRBV28	NA	TRBJ2-2	ASSLASDSPGELF